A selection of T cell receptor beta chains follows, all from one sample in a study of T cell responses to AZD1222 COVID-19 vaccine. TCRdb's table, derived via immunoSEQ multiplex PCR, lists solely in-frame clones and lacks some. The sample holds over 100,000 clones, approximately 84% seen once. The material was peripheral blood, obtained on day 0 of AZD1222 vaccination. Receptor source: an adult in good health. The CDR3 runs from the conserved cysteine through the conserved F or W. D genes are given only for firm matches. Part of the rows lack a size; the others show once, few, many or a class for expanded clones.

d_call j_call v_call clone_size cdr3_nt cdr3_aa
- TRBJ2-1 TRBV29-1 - TGCAGCGTTAGGTGGGGCATTGATGGTGAGCAGTTCTTC CSVRWGIDGEQFF
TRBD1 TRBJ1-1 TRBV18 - TGTGCCAGCTCACCGGACAGGGGGGCTGAAGCTTTCTTT CASSPDRGAEAFF
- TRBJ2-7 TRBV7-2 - TGTGCCAGCAGCCCGGGACTCACCGCCTTCTCCTACGAGCAGTACTTC CASSPGLTAFSYEQYF
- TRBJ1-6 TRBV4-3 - TGCGCCAGCAGCCAAGATCCTAATTTGGACTATAATTCACCCCTCCACTTT CASSQDPNLDYNSPLHF
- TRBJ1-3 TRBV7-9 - TGTGCCAGCAGTGTGGACTTCGCGGTCTCTGGAAACACCATATATTTT CASSVDFAVSGNTIYF
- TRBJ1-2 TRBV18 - TGTGCCAGCTCACCAGGGCTAACCTCCTATGGCTACACCTTC CASSPGLTSYGYTF
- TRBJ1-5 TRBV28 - TGTGCCAGCAGCTACAGGAATCAGCCCCAGCATTTT CASSYRNQPQHF
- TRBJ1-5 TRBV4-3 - TGCGCCAGCAGCCTAGGGGAGAATCAGCCCCAGCATTTT CASSLGENQPQHF
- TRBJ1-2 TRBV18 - TGTGCCAGCTCACCAAGGATCCAGGACGACTACACCTTC CASSPRIQDDYTF
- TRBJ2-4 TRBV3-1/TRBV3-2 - TGTGCCAGCAGCCATAGCGGCCTAGCCAAAAACATTCAGTACTTC CASSHSGLAKNIQYF
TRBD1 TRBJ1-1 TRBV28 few TGTGCCAGCAGTTTCCGGCCCGGACAGGGCCGGACTGAAGCTTTCTTT CASSFRPGQGRTEAFF
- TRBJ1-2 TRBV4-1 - TGCGCCAGCAGCCCCTCGCGAGAGTCCGCTAACTATGGCTACACCTTC CASSPSRESANYGYTF
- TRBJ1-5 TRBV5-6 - TGTGCCAGCAGCTTGAGTTCAGGGCTTTTCAATCAGCCCCAGCATTTT CASSLSSGLFNQPQHF
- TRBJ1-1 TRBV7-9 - TGTGCCAGCAGCTTACGGGTGGCGGGGAACACTGAAGCTTTCTTT CASSLRVAGNTEAFF
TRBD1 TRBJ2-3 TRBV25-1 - TGTGCCAGCAGTGTCCAGACAGGGGCAGATACGCAGTATTTT CASSVQTGADTQYF
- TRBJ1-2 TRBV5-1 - TGCGCCAGCAGCTTGTCCTCGGCCAACTATGGCTACACCTTC CASSLSSANYGYTF
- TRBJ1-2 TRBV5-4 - TGTGCCAGCAGCCCGGACCACAACTATGGCTACACCTTC CASSPDHNYGYTF
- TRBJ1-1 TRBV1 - TGCACCAGCAGCCCGCGCCCCAGCACTGAAGCTTTCTTT CTSSPRPSTEAFF
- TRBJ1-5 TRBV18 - TGTGCCAGCTCGCTCGACGGGGATCAGCCCCAGCATTTT CASSLDGDQPQHF
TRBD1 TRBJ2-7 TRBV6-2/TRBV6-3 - TGTGCCAGCAGTTACCGCAGGGGGCAGTACGAGCAGTACTTC CASSYRRGQYEQYF
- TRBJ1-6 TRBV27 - TGTGCCAGCAGTTTTAGTAATTCACCCCTCCACTTT CASSFSNSPLHF
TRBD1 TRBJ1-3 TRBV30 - TGTGCCTGGAGTAGGACAGGGGGAAACACCATATATTTT CAWSRTGGNTIYF